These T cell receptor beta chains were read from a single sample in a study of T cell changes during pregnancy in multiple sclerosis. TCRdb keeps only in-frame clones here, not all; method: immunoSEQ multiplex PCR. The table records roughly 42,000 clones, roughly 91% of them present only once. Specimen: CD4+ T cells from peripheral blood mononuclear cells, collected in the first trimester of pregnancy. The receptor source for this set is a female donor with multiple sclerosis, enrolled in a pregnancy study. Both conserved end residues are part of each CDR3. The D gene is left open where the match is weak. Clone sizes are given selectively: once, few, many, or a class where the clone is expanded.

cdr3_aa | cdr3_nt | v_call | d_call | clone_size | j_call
CASSLAAGGNTIYF | TGTGCCAGCAGCTTAGCAGCAGGGGGAAACACCATATATTTT | TRBV7-2 | - | once | TRBJ1-3
CASKDRNMNTEAFF | TGCGCCAGCAAAGACAGGAACATGAACACTGAAGCTTTCTTT | TRBV10-2 | - | - | TRBJ1-1
CASSTGSIF | TGTGCCAGTAGTACAGGGTCTATCTTC | TRBV19 | - | - | TRBJ1-2
CASSLAPAGAVNGELFF | TGTGCCAGCAGCTTAGCTCCCGCGGGAGCGGTGAACGGGGAGCTGTTTTTT | TRBV7-2 | TRBD2 | - | TRBJ2-2
CASSQASSGFTDTQYF | TGTGCCAGCAGCCAAGCATCTAGCGGCTTCACAGATACGCAGTATTTT | TRBV4-2 | TRBD2 | - | TRBJ2-3
CASSSNPGGLAEQFF | TGCGCCAGCAGCTCGAACCCGGGAGGGTTAGCTGAGCAGTTCTTC | TRBV5-1 | TRBD2 | - | TRBJ2-1
CASSQTSGRAGDTQYF | TGTGCCAGCAGCCAGACTAGCGGGAGGGCCGGCGATACGCAGTATTTT | TRBV7-2 | TRBD2 | - | TRBJ2-3
CATREGGTYSNQPQHF | TGTGCCACCAGGGAGGGCGGGACTTATAGCAATCAGCCCCAGCATTTT | TRBV15 | - | - | TRBJ1-5
CASSLGIFYEQYF | TGTGCCAGCAGCTTAGGTATATTCTACGAGCAGTACTTC | TRBV7-2 | - | - | TRBJ2-7
CAWNTRGSYGYTF | TGTGCCTGGAATACAAGGGGAAGCTATGGCTACACCTTC | TRBV30 | - | few | TRBJ1-2
CAISEQGPDITEAFF | TGTGCCATCAGTGAACAGGGTCCCGACATCACTGAAGCTTTCTTT | TRBV10-3 | - | few | TRBJ1-1
CASSLRLAGVREQYF | TGTGCCAGCAGCCTTAGACTAGCGGGAGTAAGAGAGCAGTACTTC | TRBV27 | TRBD2 | - | TRBJ2-7
CASSRGYNEQFF | TGTGCCAGCAGCAGGGGGTACAATGAGCAGTTCTTC | TRBV2 | TRBD1 | - | TRBJ2-1
CASSLGATGEAFF | TGCGCCAGCAGTTTAGGGGCTACCGGTGAAGCTTTCTTT | TRBV5-1 | - | - | TRBJ1-1
CASSLEKQGWNEQFF | TGTGCCAGCAGCTTGGAAAAACAGGGGTGGAATGAGCAGTTCTTC | TRBV11-2 | TRBD1 | - | TRBJ2-1
CASSIRGSYQETQYF | TGTGCCAGTAGTATACGTGGGAGCTACCAAGAGACCCAGTACTTC | TRBV19 | - | - | TRBJ2-5
CASRPGHQVGGYTF | TGTGCCAGCAGGCCGGGACATCAGGTCGGTGGCTACACCTTC | TRBV9 | - | - | TRBJ1-2
CASSLAGASSGEQYF | TGTGCCAGCAGCTTAGCCGGGGCCAGTAGCGGCGAGCAGTACTTC | TRBV11-2 | - | - | TRBJ2-7